One and the same sample provided the 7 T cell receptor beta chains below, sequenced in a study of blood T cells in healthy people across ages (dated by TCRdb to the mid-2010s). The library was generated by 5' RACE. TCRdb names Illumina HiSeq 2500 as the instrument used. A second PCR of about 6 to 12 cycles was performed with a sample-barcoded 5' primer and a J-beta primer mix. TCRdb reworked the public reads: Q25 trimming with fastp, MiXCR clone assembly, productive beta chains retained. Here each entry gathers all rows of one CDR3 protein and keeps the most common genes and DNA. The sample table shows around 800,000 distinct CDR3 sequences, and roughly 44% are seen once. Under 20% of the sample rests with the top ten. The sample consisted of blood. These receptors were taken from a man aged 55 to 70 in good health.

The chain employs TRBV2 and TRBJ2-7; D unresolved. The CDR3 length is 14 residues. Between the trimmed V and J ends, which lost 3 bases and 7 bases, there was a span of 16 bases. CDR1 is SNHLY, CDR2 FYNNEI, per germline. The CDR3 loop is CASSDHFPYNEQYF. In DNA form, the CDR3 reads TGTGCCAGCAGTGACCACTTTCCGTACAATGAGCAGTACTTC.

This clonotype was counted only a few times. This chain connects TRBV7-2 to TRBJ1-2; weak D call: TRBD1 (6 bases). CDR3 length equals 15 residues. Germline V gene sequence: CDR1 SGHTA, CDR2 FQGNSA. V lost 4 bases, J lost 1 base, and 13 bases lay in between. CDR3 nucleotides: TGTGCCAGCAGCTCGCGGGGGGCATTTAACTATGGCTACACCTTC. Residues: CASSSRGAFNYGYTF.

V gene TRBV13 combines with J gene TRBJ2-1, with 11 bases fitting TRBD2. Trimming cost V 2 bases and J 4 bases; bases outside gene matches: 7. The CDR3 has 17 amino acids. Germline values: CDR1 PRHDT, CDR2 FYEKMQ (reference sequence). Here the CDR3 DNA reads TGTGCCAGCAGCTTACGGGGGCTAGCGGGGGGATACAATGAGCAGTTCTTC. It encodes CASSLRGLAGGYNEQFF.

This clonotype came up a few times. V is TRBV5-1 and J is TRBJ1-2, with 7 bases lining up with TRBD1. This CDR3 has 14 amino acids. Germline loops: CDR1 SGHRS, CDR2 YFSETQ. J gave up 1 base and V 5 bases, and 5 bases lay outside the gene matches. CDR3 nucleotide sequence: TGCGCCAGCAGACTCCGACAGGGTAACTATGGCTACACCTTC. Residues: CASRLRQGNYGYTF.

This clonotype was counted a few times. V gene TRBV7-2 combines with J gene TRBJ2-7; D remains ambiguous. CDR1 is SGHTA and CDR2 is FQGNSA in the germline V gene. V shed 5 bases and J shed 4 bases, with 12 bases lying between them. The CDR3 has 13 residues. Written as DNA, the CDR3 is TGTGCCAGCAGCCCTCAGGCTGGATACGAGCAGTACTTC. It is translated as CASSPQAGYEQYF.

This clonotype showed up many times. V and J are TRBV5-1 and TRBJ2-1, with D possibly TRBD2 on 5 matching bases. The germline V gene has CDR1 SGHRS and CDR2 YFSETQ. Between the trimmed V and J ends, which lost 7 bases and 5 bases, there was a span of 10 bases. This CDR3 comprises 12 residues. The CDR3 loop reads CASRRGNNEQFF. CDR3 bases: TGCGCCAGCCGCCGAGGGAACAATGAGCAGTTCTTC. Full variable domain (outside the CDR3, taken from reference TRBV5-1 and TRBJ2-1): KAGVTQTPRYLIKTRGQQVTLSCSPISGHRSVSWYQQTPGQGLQFLFEYFSETQRNKGNFPGRFSGRQFSNSRSEMNVSTLELGDSALYLCASRRGNNEQFFGPGTRLTVL.

There are a few counts of this clonotype. As DNA, the CDR3 is TGCGCCAGCAGCCTGAATCAGGGGAATAATGAAAAACTGTTTTTT. It translates to CASSLNQGNNEKLFF. This chain links TRBV4-3 with TRBJ1-4; tentatively, D is TRBD1 (6 bases). Germline V gives CDR1 LGHNA, CDR2 YSLEER. The V and J ends lost 4 bases and 4 bases respectively, with 13 bases between them. The CDR3 runs to 15 residues.